The source of this T cell receptor beta chain is a study of T cell responses to AZD1222 COVID-19 vaccine. Germline assignment: CDR1 MNHEY and CDR2 SMNVEV (reference sequence). CDR3 length: 16 residues. The V gene lost 7 bases and the J gene lost 1 base, with 18 bases spanning the gap. Using immunoSEQ multiplex PCR, the repertoire was profiled, and TCRdb retains in-frame clones only, with some absent. The data hold about 120,000 clones, with 88% observed a single time. J is TRBJ2-3 and V is TRBV27, with D possibly being TRBD2 (6 bases). The sample consisted of peripheral blood, taken 28 days after the second AZD1222 dose. The origin of this receptor is an adult who received the AZD1222 COVID-19 vaccine. This CDR3 is CASNIGQASGTDTQYF. The CDR3 nucleotides are TGTGCCAGCAATATAGGTCAGGCTAGCGGCACAGATACGCAGTATTTT.